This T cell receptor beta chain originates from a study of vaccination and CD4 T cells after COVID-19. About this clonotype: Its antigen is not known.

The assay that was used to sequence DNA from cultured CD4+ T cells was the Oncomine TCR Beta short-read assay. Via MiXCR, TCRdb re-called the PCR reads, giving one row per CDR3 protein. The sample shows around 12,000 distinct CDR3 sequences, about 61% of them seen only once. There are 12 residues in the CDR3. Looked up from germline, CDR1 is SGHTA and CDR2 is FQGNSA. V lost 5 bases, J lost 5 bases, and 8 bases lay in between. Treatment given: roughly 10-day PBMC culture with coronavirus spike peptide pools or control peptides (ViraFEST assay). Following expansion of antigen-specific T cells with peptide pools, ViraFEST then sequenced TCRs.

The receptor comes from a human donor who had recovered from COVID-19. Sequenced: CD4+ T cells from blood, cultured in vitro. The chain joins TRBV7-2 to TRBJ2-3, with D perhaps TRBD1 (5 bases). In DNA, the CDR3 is TGTGCCAGCAGCCCCCAGGGAGATACGCAGTATTTT. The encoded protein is CASSPQGDTQYF.